The clone carrying this T cell receptor beta chain was observed a handful of times. The data originate from a study of beta chain features in type 1 diabetes. Germline V gene data show CDR1 as MNHNY and CDR2 as SVGAGI (reference sequence). V lost 6 bases and J 7 bases, leaving 16 bases between the germline ends. The CDR3 spans 14 residues. Sequenced material consisted of expressed TCRB transcripts (all of the isolated RNA was reverse transcribed). The method was immunoSEQ multiplex PCR; TCRdb's version includes in-frame clones alone and lacks a portion of them. The sample holds under 950,000 clones, 15% to 20% seen once.

Sequences were obtained from naive CD4+ T cells from blood. This clonotype was obtained from a woman between 18 and 29 years old in good health. The V and J genes are TRBV6-6 and TRBJ2-4, with TRBD2 as a possible D gene (6 bases). CDR3 loop: CASRLGGPGNIQYF. CDR3 DNA sequence: TGTGCCAGCAGGCTTGGAGGGCCGGGGAACATTCAGTACTTC.